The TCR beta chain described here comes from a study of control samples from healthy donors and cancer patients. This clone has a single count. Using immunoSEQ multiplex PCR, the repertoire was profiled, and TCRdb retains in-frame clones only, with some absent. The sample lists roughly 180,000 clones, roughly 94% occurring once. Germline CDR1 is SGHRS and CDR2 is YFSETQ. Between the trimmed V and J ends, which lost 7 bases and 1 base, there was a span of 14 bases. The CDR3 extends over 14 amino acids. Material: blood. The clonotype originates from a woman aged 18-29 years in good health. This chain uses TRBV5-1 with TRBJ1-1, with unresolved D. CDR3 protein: CASSGLAGNTEAFF. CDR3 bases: TGCGCCAGCTCGGGGTTGGCAGGGAACACTGAAGCTTTCTTT.